These T cell receptor beta chains were read from a single sample in a study of T cell responses to AZD1222 COVID-19 vaccine. Method: immunoSEQ multiplex PCR; TCRdb's copy keeps in-frame clones and lacks some. The profile shows 90,000 to 100,000 clones, about 88% of them singletons. The sample in question was peripheral blood, obtained 28 days after the second AZD1222 dose. The receptors derive from an adult who received the AZD1222 COVID-19 vaccine. CDR3s include the opening cysteine and the closing phenylalanine or tryptophan. Fields, in order: J gene, clone size, V gene, D gene, CDR3 protein, CDR3 DNA. D genes are given only for firm matches. Clone size appears in some rows only: once, few, many, or a class for an expanded clone.

>TRBJ2-5|-|TRBV29-1|-
CSAWRLEGETQYF
TGCAGCGCCTGGAGGTTGGAGGGGGAGACCCAGTACTTC
>TRBJ1-1|-|TRBV10-2|-
CASSLRDLTEAFF
TGCGCCAGCAGTCTTAGGGACCTCACTGAAGCTTTCTTT
>TRBJ2-1|-|TRBV4-1|TRBD2
CASSPRLAGGGVDEQFF
TGCGCCAGCAGCCCCCGACTAGCGGGAGGTGGAGTCGATGAGCAGTTCTTC
>TRBJ2-1|-|TRBV4-1|-
CASSQESTYSYNEQFF
TGCGCCAGCAGCCAAGAGTCCACCTACTCCTACAATGAGCAGTTCTTC
>TRBJ1-6|-|TRBV5-4|-
CASSLLASSYNSPLHF
TGTGCCAGCAGCCTCCTGGCTAGCTCCTATAATTCACCCCTCCACTTT
>TRBJ1-5|-|TRBV19|TRBD1
CASSTTGGGGKPQHF
TGTGCCAGTAGTACGACAGGGGGCGGTGGAAAGCCCCAGCATTTT
>TRBJ2-7|-|TRBV6-5|TRBD2
CASAGGSYEQYF
TGTGCCAGCGCCGGGGGGTCCTACGAGCAGTACTTC
>TRBJ1-5|-|TRBV19|-
CASSEGDAGLPQHF
TGTGCCAGTAGTGAAGGGGACGCCGGTTTGCCCCAGCATTTT
>TRBJ2-7|-|TRBV15|TRBD1
CATSSRDRGDEQYF
TGTGCCACCAGCAGCCGGGACAGGGGCGACGAGCAGTACTTC
>TRBJ1-2|-|TRBV28|TRBD1
CASSLQGVHYGYTF
TGTGCCAGCAGCCTACAGGGGGTCCACTATGGCTACACCTTC
>TRBJ2-5|-|TRBV30|TRBD2
CAWSVGLGLDATQYF
TGTGCCTGGAGCGTGGGCCTCGGACTAGACGCGACCCAGTACTTC
>TRBJ1-2|-|TRBV5-1|TRBD1
CASSKTGEDGYTF
TGCGCCAGCAGCAAGACAGGGGAGGATGGCTACACCTTC
>TRBJ1-1|-|TRBV6-5|TRBD1
CASSYPGQGSTEAFF
TGTGCCAGCAGTTACCCGGGACAGGGAAGCACTGAAGCTTTCTTT
>TRBJ2-7|-|TRBV6-5|TRBD1
CASQNPGTGIYEQYF
TGTGCCAGCCAAAACCCCGGGACAGGGATCTACGAGCAGTACTTC
>TRBJ1-2|-|TRBV6-5|TRBD1
CASSPGTGAHGYTF
TGTGCCAGCAGTCCCGGGACAGGGGCACATGGCTACACCTTC
>TRBJ1-2|-|TRBV27|TRBD1
CASSFGTGRGYGYTF
TGTGCCAGCAGTTTCGGGACAGGGAGGGGCTATGGCTACACCTTC
>TRBJ2-5|few|TRBV6-1|TRBD2
CASSVGGLAGGVGETQYF
TGTGCCAGCAGTGTAGGTGGACTAGCGGGAGGAGTTGGAGAGACCCAGTACTTC
>TRBJ2-7|-|TRBV5-4|-
CASSPPTGQGAGEQYF
TGTGCCAGCAGTCCACCCACGGGCCAGGGTGCCGGCGAGCAGTACTTC
>TRBJ2-2|-|TRBV7-9|-
CASSLQGRATGELFF
TGTGCCAGCAGCTTACAGGGACGGGCGACCGGGGAGCTGTTTTTT
>TRBJ1-2|-|TRBV28|-
CASTQGPTVYGYTF
TGTGCCAGCACCCAAGGACCCACAGTCTATGGCTACACCTTC
>TRBJ2-4|-|TRBV12-2|-
CASRLPPHRDAYRLAKNIQYF
TGTGCAAGTCGCTTACCCCCTCACCGGGACGCGTATCGACTAGCCAAAAACATTCAGTACTTC
>TRBJ2-1|-|TRBV5-1|TRBD2
CASSSTSGGQNEQFF
TGCGCCAGCAGCTCGACTAGCGGGGGGCAAAATGAGCAGTTCTTC
>TRBJ2-1|-|TRBV7-2|TRBD2
CASSLWAGAGNEQFF
TGTGCCAGCAGCTTATGGGCGGGAGCTGGCAATGAGCAGTTCTTC
>TRBJ1-4|-|TRBV5-1|TRBD1
CASRPDRGPTNEKLFF
TGCGCCAGCAGACCGGACAGGGGCCCAACTAATGAAAAACTGTTTTTT
>TRBJ1-1|-|TRBV6-5|-
CASSPGGDKRLMAFF
TGTGCCAGCAGCCCGGGCGGGGACAAACGTTTAATGGCTTTCTTT
>TRBJ2-7|-|TRBV5-1|TRBD1
CASSSGTGGSYEQYF
TGCGCCAGCAGCTCCGGGACAGGAGGGTCCTACGAGCAGTACTTC
>TRBJ1-1|-|TRBV7-2|-
CASSLGGWNTEAFF
TGTGCCAGCAGCCTAGGGGGTTGGAACACTGAAGCTTTCTTT
>TRBJ1-2|-|TRBV27|-
CASRGVGYGYTF
TGTGCCAGCAGGGGGGTGGGCTATGGCTACACCTTC
>TRBJ2-1|-|TRBV10-3|-
CAISERHNEQFF
TGTGCCATCAGTGAACGGCACAATGAGCAGTTCTTC
>TRBJ2-5|-|TRBV2|TRBD2
CASSSLAALGTQYF
TGTGCCAGCAGTTCACTAGCGGCACTGGGGACCCAGTACTTC
>TRBJ1-4|-|TRBV7-9|-
CASSLPNEKLFF
TGTGCCAGCAGCTTGCCTAATGAAAAACTGTTTTTT
>TRBJ2-7|-|TRBV5-1|-
CASSLAGTNAYEQYF
TGCGCCAGCAGCTTGGCCGGGACAAATGCCTACGAGCAGTACTTC
>TRBJ2-5|-|TRBV11-3|-
CASSLTEQETQYF
TGTGCCAGCAGCCTGACGGAGCAAGAGACCCAGTACTTC
>TRBJ2-7|-|TRBV18|-
CASSPPGPSGEQYF
TGTGCCAGCTCACCACCGGGTCCTAGTGGGGAGCAGTACTTC
>TRBJ1-1|-|TRBV6-2/TRBV6-3|-
CASSSGAEAFF
TGTGCCAGCAGTTCTGGCGCTGAAGCTTTCTTT
>TRBJ2-1|-|TRBV6-5|-
CASSYVDSVGEQFF
TGTGCCAGCAGTTACGTGGACAGCGTTGGTGAGCAGTTCTTC
>TRBJ1-6|-|TRBV27|-
CASGRDQANSPLHF
TGTGCCAGCGGCAGGGATCAGGCAAATTCACCCCTCCACTTT
>TRBJ2-2|-|TRBV19|-
CASRSSWGAGELFF
TGTGCCAGTAGGAGCAGTTGGGGGGCCGGGGAGCTGTTTTTT
>TRBJ2-7|-|TRBV5-1|-
CALEEICSYEQYF
TGCGCCCTCGAGGAGATATGCTCCTACGAGCAGTACTTC
>TRBJ2-1|few|TRBV7-6|TRBD2
CASSPPGLVSYNEQFF
TGTGCCAGCAGCCCACCGGGACTAGTCTCCTACAATGAGCAGTTCTTC
>TRBJ2-7|-|TRBV2|TRBD2
CASAGTSGPSYEQYF
TGTGCCAGCGCTGGGACTAGCGGACCCTCCTACGAGCAGTACTTC
>TRBJ1-2|once|TRBV19|-
CASSENNYGYTF
TGTGCCAGTAGTGAGAATAACTATGGCTACACCTTC
>TRBJ1-1|-|TRBV3-1/TRBV3-2|-
CASSFNTNTEAFF
TGTGCCAGCAGCTTCAACACGAACACTGAAGCTTTCTTT
>TRBJ1-2|once|TRBV29-1|-
CSVEPTGWGRLGYGYTF
TGCAGCGTTGAACCTACAGGTTGGGGGCGCCTTGGCTATGGCTACACCTTC
>TRBJ2-3|-|TRBV20-1|-
CSARGLYTQYF
TGCAGTGCCAGGGGACTCTATACGCAGTATTTT
>TRBJ1-5|-|TRBV5-6|-
CASSFANRGNQPQHF
TGTGCCAGCAGCTTTGCGAATCGGGGGAATCAGCCCCAGCATTTT
>TRBJ2-7|-|TRBV19|-
CASSIEGLLHEEQYF
TGTGCCAGTAGTATCGAGGGACTTCTGCATGAAGAGCAGTACTTC
>TRBJ2-1|-|TRBV7-7|TRBD2
CASSLGTSVHNEQFF
TGTGCCAGCAGCTTAGGGACTAGCGTTCACAATGAGCAGTTCTTC
>TRBJ1-1|few|TRBV6-5|TRBD1
CASSYRGQGGTEAFF
TGTGCCAGCAGTTACCGGGGACAGGGGGGAACTGAAGCTTTCTTT
>TRBJ2-2|-|TRBV3-1/TRBV3-2|-
CASRQTETRGELFF
TGTGCCAGCAGACAAACCGAGACTAGGGGGGAGCTGTTTTTT